This record covers a single T cell receptor (beta chain). The data are from a study of CD8 T cells in Susac syndrome. Across the whole study: The sequenced Susac syndrome patients comprised five or six with active disease and about 8 in remission.

RNA in amounts of about 0.5 to 1 ug was reverse transcribed with random hexamers. The immunoSEQ assay covered 54 Vbeta and 13 Jbeta segments for CDR3. One entry per CDR3 protein results from TCRdb running MiXCR on the immunoSEQ multiplex PCR reads. Here the sample spans tens of thousands of distinct CDR3 sequences, around 94% being singletons. The germline CDR1 and CDR2 sequences are LGHDT and YNNKEL (reference sequence). The CDR3 has 14 amino acids. V lost 4 bases to trimming and J lost 5 bases, with 14 bases between them. What was sequenced was CD8+ T cells from PBMCs. The chain has TRBV3-1 and TRBJ2-5, with a weak D call TRBD1 (5 bases). This TCR came from a human donor with Susac syndrome. The CDR3 region has the DNA TGTGCCAGCAGCCGCCCGTCCAAGGGGGAGACCCAGTACTTC. Translation: CASSRPSKGETQYF.